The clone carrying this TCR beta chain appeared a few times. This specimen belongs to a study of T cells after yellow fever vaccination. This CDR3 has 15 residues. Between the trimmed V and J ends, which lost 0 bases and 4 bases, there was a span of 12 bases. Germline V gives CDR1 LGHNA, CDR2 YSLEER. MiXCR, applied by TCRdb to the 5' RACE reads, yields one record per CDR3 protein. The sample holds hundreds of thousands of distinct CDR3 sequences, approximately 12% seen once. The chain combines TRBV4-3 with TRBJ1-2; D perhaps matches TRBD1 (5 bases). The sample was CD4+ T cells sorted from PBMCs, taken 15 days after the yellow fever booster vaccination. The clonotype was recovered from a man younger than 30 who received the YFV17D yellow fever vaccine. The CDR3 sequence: CASSQDLRGGYGYTF. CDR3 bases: TGCGCCAGCAGCCAAGATTTGAGGGGAGGCTATGGCTACACCTTC.